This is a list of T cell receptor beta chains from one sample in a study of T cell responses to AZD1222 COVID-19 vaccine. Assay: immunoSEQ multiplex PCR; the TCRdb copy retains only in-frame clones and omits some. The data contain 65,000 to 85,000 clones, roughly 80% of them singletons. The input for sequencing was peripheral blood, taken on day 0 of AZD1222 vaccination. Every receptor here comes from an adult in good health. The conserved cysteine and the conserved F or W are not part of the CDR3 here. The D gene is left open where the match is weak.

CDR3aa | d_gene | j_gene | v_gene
ASSGWETGQF | - | TRBJ2-1 | TRBV7-3
ATSDLSRNEQF | - | TRBJ2-1 | TRBV24-1
AWSVQGDQPQH | - | TRBJ1-5 | TRBV30
ASSFRGPTYEQY | TRBD1 | TRBJ2-7 | TRBV5-1
ATSDNVRGGEQY | - | TRBJ2-7 | TRBV24-1
ASSLDPGGADGYT | TRBD1 | TRBJ1-2 | TRBV7-2
ASSQELPGRTYEQY | - | TRBJ2-7 | TRBV3-1/TRBV3-2
ASRHQGAIYNEQF | TRBD1 | TRBJ2-1 | TRBV2
ASSYRDFTDTQY | - | TRBJ2-3 | TRBV6-6
ASSFEDRVNYGYT | TRBD1 | TRBJ1-2 | TRBV28
SASQGQGPGGYT | TRBD1 | TRBJ1-2 | TRBV20-1
SVGTASYEQY | TRBD1 | TRBJ2-7 | TRBV29-1
ASSPRDRGRPQH | TRBD1 | TRBJ1-5 | TRBV6-5
ASSLGGTANSPLH | TRBD1 | TRBJ1-6 | TRBV7-9
ASSYRQRPGWQF | - | TRBJ2-1 | TRBV11-1
ASSKDRGLYEQY | TRBD1 | TRBJ2-7 | TRBV7-3
ASSVSSEMYNEQF | - | TRBJ2-1 | TRBV5-1
ASSRRTGESGNTIY | TRBD1 | TRBJ1-3 | TRBV18
ASSPTGGGTGELF | TRBD1 | TRBJ2-2 | TRBV5-6
ASSPSRPYEQY | - | TRBJ2-7 | TRBV5-8
ATSYSKRQGTTYEQY | TRBD1 | TRBJ2-7 | TRBV15
ATCDGTSSTDTQY | - | TRBJ2-3 | TRBV24-1
ASSFGTTGELF | - | TRBJ2-2 | TRBV7-3
ASSLRARQGIYGYT | - | TRBJ1-2 | TRBV27
ASRPFGNEQF | - | TRBJ2-1 | TRBV28
ASSSQTYEQY | - | TRBJ2-7 | TRBV6-2/TRBV6-3
SASMGTDPYEQY | TRBD1 | TRBJ2-7 | TRBV20-1
ASNTASLRYGYT | - | TRBJ1-2 | TRBV28
ASSPFLTGPREKLF | TRBD1 | TRBJ1-4 | TRBV27
ASTLTGDSNQPQH | - | TRBJ1-5 | TRBV2
ASTGTGPLGEQY | TRBD1 | TRBJ2-7 | TRBV28
ASSPITTRGELF | - | TRBJ2-2 | TRBV3-1/TRBV3-2
ASSYSKVRAEAF | - | TRBJ1-1 | TRBV6-5
ASSLARTNTGELF | - | TRBJ2-2 | TRBV5-6
ASSPGPNGYT | - | TRBJ1-2 | TRBV14
ASSQGEWTEAF | - | TRBJ1-1 | TRBV4-3
ASSLYASPNWSGELF | - | TRBJ2-2 | TRBV5-1
ASSPGQGVYGYT | TRBD1 | TRBJ1-2 | TRBV4-3
ASSFGYNEQF | - | TRBJ2-1 | TRBV5-8
ASSKIGRGTEAF | - | TRBJ1-1 | TRBV28
ATQGLAGVDGELF | TRBD2 | TRBJ2-2 | TRBV27
ASSPMTGRSTDTQY | - | TRBJ2-3 | TRBV6-2/TRBV6-3
ASSLASQASAATGNTIY | - | TRBJ1-3 | TRBV11-2
ATSDIKNGQGYNQPQH | TRBD1 | TRBJ1-5 | TRBV24-1
SAGGDGYT | - | TRBJ1-2 | TRBV20-1
SASQGDETQY | TRBD1 | TRBJ2-5 | TRBV20-1
ASSFSRQTSTDTQY | - | TRBJ2-3 | TRBV5-8
AGGTGETYEQY | TRBD1 | TRBJ2-7 | TRBV2
ASSLVALRRELF | - | TRBJ2-2 | TRBV7-2
ATSRQGQASNEQF | TRBD1 | TRBJ2-1 | TRBV15
ASSIPGQGNTEAF | TRBD1 | TRBJ1-1 | TRBV5-5
ASSQFITDTQY | - | TRBJ2-3 | TRBV7-9
ASSEGTDSPLH | - | TRBJ1-6 | TRBV9
ASSFALEQY | - | TRBJ2-7 | TRBV28
ASSGDSYLIYEQY | TRBD1 | TRBJ2-7 | TRBV18